The present T cell receptor beta chain was sequenced within a study of CXCR3-negative and CXCR3-positive naive CD8 T cells. Study-level findings and limits: Cryopreservation partially lowered CXCR3 expression, so most assays used fresh PBMCs.

About this clonotype: What it binds is not known.

CDR3 size: 13 residues. Libraries were UMI-labeled 5' RACE TRB cDNA. TCRdb reprocessed the 5' RACE reads, with one entry per CDR3 protein and no DNA. The sample has 100,000 to 150,000 distinct CDR3 sequences; the top ten hold less than 0.55%. V usage is TRBV12-3 or TRBV12-4 and J usage is TRBJ1-4. Sequenced material: naive CXCR3- CD8+ T cells from blood. The subset is: CD45RO-CCR7+CD27+CD95- naive CD8+ T cells lacking CXCR3 (TNR3-). The sequence derives from a human donor in good health. Some clones in this sample may be carry-over from other donors' samples. CDR3 in amino acids: CASSLLANEKLFF.